The clone carrying this TCR beta chain has ten or more counts. These data originate in a study of T-cell reconstitution after alpha-beta-depleted transplantation in children. The CDR3 length is 13 residues. Trimming cost V 6 bases and J 4 bases, with 12 bases left between them. The TCRbeta library incorporated unique molecular identifiers. MiXCR, applied by TCRdb to the PCR reads, yields one record per CDR3 protein. The top ten clones hold roughly 5% of a sample with some 840,000 distinct CDR3 sequences, roughly 16% of them seen once. The sample was PBMCs, mostly from graft donor cells, taken 360 days after TCRalphabeta/CD19-depleted stem cell transplant. The rearrangement uses TRBV12-3 or TRBV12-4 and TRBJ1-2; D might be TRBD1 (5 bases). This clonotype originated in a male patient younger than 18 who had a stem cell transplant for acute lymphoblastic leukemia, so the T cells may come from the graft donor. The CDR3: CASRPQVAYGYTF. The DNA of the CDR3 is TGTGCCAGCAGACCACAGGTGGCCTATGGCTACACCTTC.